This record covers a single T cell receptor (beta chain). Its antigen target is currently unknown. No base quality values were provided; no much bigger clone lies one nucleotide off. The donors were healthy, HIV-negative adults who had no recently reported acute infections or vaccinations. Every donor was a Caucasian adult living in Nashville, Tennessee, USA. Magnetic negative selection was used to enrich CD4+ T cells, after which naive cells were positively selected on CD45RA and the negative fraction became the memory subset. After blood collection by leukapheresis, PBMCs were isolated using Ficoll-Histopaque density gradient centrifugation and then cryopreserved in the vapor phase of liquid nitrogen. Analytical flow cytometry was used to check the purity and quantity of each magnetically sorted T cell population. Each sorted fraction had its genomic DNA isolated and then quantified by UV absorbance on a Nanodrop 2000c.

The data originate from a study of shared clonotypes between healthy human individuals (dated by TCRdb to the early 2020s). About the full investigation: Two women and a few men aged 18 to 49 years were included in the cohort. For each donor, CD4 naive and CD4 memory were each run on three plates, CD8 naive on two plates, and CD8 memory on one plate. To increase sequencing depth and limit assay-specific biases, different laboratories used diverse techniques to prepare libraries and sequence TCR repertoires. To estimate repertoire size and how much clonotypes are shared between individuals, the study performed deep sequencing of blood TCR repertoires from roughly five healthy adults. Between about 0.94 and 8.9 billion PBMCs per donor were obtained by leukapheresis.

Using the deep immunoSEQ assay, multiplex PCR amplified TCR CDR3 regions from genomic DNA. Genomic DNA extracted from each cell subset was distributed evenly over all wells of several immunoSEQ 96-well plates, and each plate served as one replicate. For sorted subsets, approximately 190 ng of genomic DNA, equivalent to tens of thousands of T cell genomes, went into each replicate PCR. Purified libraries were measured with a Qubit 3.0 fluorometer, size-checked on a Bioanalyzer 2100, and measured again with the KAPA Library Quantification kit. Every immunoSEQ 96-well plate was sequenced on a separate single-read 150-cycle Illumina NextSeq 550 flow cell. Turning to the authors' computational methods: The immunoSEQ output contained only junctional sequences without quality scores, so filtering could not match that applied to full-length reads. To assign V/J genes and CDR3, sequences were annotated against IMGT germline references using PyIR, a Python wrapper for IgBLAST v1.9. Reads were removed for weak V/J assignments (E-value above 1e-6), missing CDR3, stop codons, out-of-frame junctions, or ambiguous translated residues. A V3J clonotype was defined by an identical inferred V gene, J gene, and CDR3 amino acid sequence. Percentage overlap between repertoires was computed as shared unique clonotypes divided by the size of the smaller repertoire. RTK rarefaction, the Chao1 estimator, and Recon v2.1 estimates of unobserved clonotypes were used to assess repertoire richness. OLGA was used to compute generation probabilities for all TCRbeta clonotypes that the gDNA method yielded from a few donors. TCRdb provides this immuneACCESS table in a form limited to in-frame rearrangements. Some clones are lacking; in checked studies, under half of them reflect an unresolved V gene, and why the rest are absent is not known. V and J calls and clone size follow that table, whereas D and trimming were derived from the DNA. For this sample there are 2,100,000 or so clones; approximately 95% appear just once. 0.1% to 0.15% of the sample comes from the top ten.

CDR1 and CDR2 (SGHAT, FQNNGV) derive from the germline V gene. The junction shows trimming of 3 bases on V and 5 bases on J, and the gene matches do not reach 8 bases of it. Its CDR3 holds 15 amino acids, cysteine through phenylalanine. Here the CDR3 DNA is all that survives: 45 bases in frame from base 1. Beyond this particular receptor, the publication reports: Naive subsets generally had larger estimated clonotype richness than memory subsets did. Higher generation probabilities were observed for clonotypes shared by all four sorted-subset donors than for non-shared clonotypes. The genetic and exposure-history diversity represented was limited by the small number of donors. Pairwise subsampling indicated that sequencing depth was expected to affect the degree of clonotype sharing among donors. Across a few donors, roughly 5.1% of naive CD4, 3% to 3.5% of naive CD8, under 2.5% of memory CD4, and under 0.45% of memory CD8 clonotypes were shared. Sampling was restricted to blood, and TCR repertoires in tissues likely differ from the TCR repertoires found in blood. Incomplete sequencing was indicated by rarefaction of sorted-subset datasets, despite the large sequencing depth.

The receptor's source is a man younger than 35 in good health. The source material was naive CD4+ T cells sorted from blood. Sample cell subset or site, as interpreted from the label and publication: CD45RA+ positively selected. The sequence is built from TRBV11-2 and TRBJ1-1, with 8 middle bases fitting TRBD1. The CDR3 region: CASSLTGARETEAFF. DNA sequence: TGTGCCAGCAGCTTGACAGGGGCTCGGGAAACTGAAGCTTTCTTT.